Sequencing of this T cell receptor (beta chain) was carried out in a study (dated by TCRdb to 2022 to 2024). What the research found in general, with its limitations: According to the authors, more investigation is needed, including longitudinal sampling and evaluation of a control group.

PBMCs were isolated from peripheral blood, and TCR beta sequencing was performed on genomic DNA from unsorted PBMCs. As to this clone: This receptor's antigen is unknown. No base-level quality is on record; no much larger clone is a single base apart.

TCR beta chain repertoires were profiled by survey-level sequencing on the immunoSEQ platform. The paper's processing steps were these. Repertoire diversity was quantified by the inverse Simpson index, and CDR3 amino acid length spectratypes and V-J pairing frequencies were compared. Clonotypes specific to SARS-CoV-2, CMV, influenza A and EBV were annotated by matching TCR beta CDR3 sequences against VDJdb. The immuneACCESS repertoire file appears here via TCRdb, limited to in-frame rearrangements. These files lack a portion of the clones; in checked studies, under half of the deficit traces to unresolved V genes, and the cause of the others is not known. Clonal size and the V and J genes are those of that table, whereas D and trimming came from the DNA. For this sample there are tens of thousands of clones; 93% appear just once. Approximately 4.4% of the sample belongs to the ten largest clones.

Specimen: PBMCs. The receptor was isolated from a man in his forties with rheumatoid arthritis.

The CDR3 region: CASSHIYGVTEAFF. The DNA reads TGTGCCAGCAGCCACATTTACGGGGTCACTGAAGCTTTCTTT. The chain is assembled from TRBV14 and TRBJ1-1; confidence is insufficient to name the D gene. Trimming removed 3 bases from V and 4 bases from J, leaving 12 bases between the germline ends. From the cysteine through the phenylalanine, the CDR3 covers 14 amino acids. The entry retains the CDR3 DNA only, 42 bases that are in frame from base 1. CDR1 and CDR2 were assigned from the germline V gene as SGHDN and FVKESK.